These 5 T cell receptor beta chains originate from one sample sequenced in a study of blood T cells in healthy people across ages. The authors ran a second PCR of 7 to 11 cycles using a sample-barcoded 5' primer and a J-beta primer mix. From the 5' RACE reads, TCRdb called clonotypes with MiXCR, one entry per CDR3 protein. This sample has some 760,000 distinct CDR3 sequences, with approximately 25% found just once. The sample was also linked to a second study, of T cells of mothers and their children.

The specimen sequenced was blood. Every receptor here comes from a boy between 10 and 17 years old in good health.

J is TRBJ2-1 and V is TRBV11-2; the D is unclear. V gave up 7 bases and J gave up 3 bases, with 7 bases separating them. The CDR3 contains 12 residues. Germline lookup yields CDR1 SGHAT and CDR2 FQNNGV. The CDR3 sequence is CASKIFYNEQFF. The CDR3 coding sequence is TGTGCCAGCAAAATATTCTACAATGAGCAGTTCTTC.

This clonotype showed up just a few times. The chain uses TRBV10-3 and TRBJ2-5, with TRBD1 as a possible D gene (5 bases). CDR1 and CDR2 from the germline V gene are ENHRY and SYGVKD. V lost 0 bases and J lost 2, with 13 bases in between. The length of the CDR3 is 16 residues. The CDR3, as DNA: TGTGCCATCAGTGAGTCGGCAGGGATGGGGCAAGAGACCCAGTACTTC. Translating gives CAISESAGMGQETQYF.

This clonotype came up a few times. The rearrangement joins TRBV6-5 to TRBJ2-3; possibly TRBD1 for D (6 bases). Germline CDR1 reads MNHEY; CDR2 reads SVGAGI. The CDR3 has 17 amino acids. The V end was cut by 5 bases, the J end by 0 bases, with 18 bases between. DNA for the CDR3: TGTGCCAGCAGTCTGATACAGGGTCTGGGGAGCACAGATACGCAGTATTTT. The encoded protein is CASSLIQGLGSTDTQYF.

This clonotype was detected a few times. The chain uses TRBV20-1 and TRBJ1-5; no firm D call. V gave up 6 bases and J gave up 1 base, with 13 bases separating them. CDR3 length: 14 amino acids. From germline, CDR1 is DFQATT and CDR2 SNEGSKA (reference sequence). DNA of the CDR3: TGCAGTGCCATTTTACCCAGGAGCAATCAGCCCCAGCATTTT. Residues: CSAILPRSNQPQHF.

The chain has TRBV24-1 and TRBJ1-2; D gene unclear. Germline V gene sequence: CDR1 KGHDR, CDR2 SFDVKD. This CDR3 is 15 amino acids long. Trimming pared 3 bases from V and 4 bases from J, leaving 14 bases between. The CDR3 DNA sequence: TGTGCCACCAGTGATGCTCGGGGTTCGCGCTATGGCTACACCTTC. The encoded protein is CATSDARGSRYGYTF.